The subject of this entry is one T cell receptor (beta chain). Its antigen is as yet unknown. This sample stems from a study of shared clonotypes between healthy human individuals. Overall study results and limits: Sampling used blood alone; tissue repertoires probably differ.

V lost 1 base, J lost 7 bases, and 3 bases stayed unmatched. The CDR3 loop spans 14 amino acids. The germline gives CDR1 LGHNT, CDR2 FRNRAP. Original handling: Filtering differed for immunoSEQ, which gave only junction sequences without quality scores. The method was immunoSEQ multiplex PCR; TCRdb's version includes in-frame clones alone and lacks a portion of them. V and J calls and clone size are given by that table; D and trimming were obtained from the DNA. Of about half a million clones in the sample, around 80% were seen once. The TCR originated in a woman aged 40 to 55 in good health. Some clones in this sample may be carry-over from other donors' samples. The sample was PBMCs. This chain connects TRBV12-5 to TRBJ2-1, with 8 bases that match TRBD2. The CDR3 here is CASGLGTGGNEQFF. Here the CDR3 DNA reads TGTGCTAGTGGTTTGGGGACGGGGGGGAATGAGCAGTTCTTC.